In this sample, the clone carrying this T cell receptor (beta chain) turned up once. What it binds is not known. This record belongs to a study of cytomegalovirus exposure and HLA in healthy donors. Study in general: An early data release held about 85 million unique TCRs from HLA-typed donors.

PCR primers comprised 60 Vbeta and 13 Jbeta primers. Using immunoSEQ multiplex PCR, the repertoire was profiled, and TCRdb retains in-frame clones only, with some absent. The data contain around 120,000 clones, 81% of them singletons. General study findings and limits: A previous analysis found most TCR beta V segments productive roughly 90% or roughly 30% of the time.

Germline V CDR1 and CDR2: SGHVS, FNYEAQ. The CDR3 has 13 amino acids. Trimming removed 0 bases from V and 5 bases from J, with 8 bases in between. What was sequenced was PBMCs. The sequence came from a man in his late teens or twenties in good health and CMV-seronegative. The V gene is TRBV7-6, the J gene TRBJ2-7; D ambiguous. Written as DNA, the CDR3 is TGTGCCAGCAGCTTAGCCCCTCCCGACGAGCAGTACTTC. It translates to CASSLAPPDEQYF.